The 22 T cell receptor beta chains listed next were all sequenced from one sample in a study of early T cells in non-severe SARS-CoV-2 infection. Using its own MiXCR run on the 5' RACE reads, TCRdb lists one record per CDR3 protein. Of roughly 60,000 distinct CDR3 sequences in the sample, approximately 6.3% were seen once. The material was whole blood, obtained at baseline. These receptors originate from an adult who was a healthcare worker with PCR-confirmed SARS-CoV-2 infection or an uninfected control (not recorded which).

This clonotype appeared many times. V and J are TRBV28 and TRBJ2-3; 12 bases line up with TRBD2. The CDR3 loop spans 17 amino acids. Germline V lookup: CDR1 MDHEN, CDR2 SYDVKM. V lost 5 bases, J lost 4 bases, and 10 bases stayed unmatched. The CDR3 loop is CASSERLAGGFADTQYF. The CDR3, as DNA: TGTGCCAGCAGTGAAAGGCTAGCGGGGGGGTTTGCAGATACGCAGTATTTT.

This clonotype was recorded at least ten times. The chain has TRBV6-2 or TRBV6-3 and TRBJ2-5, with D perhaps given as TRBD1 or TRBD2 (5 bases each). CDR3 length equals 14 residues. Trimming shortened V by 2 bases and J by 6 bases, and 13 bases separated the two germline ends. Per the germline V gene, CDR1 is MNHEY and CDR2 is SVGEGT. CDR3 in DNA: TGTGCCAGCAGTTACCAGGGAATGGGACAGACCCAGTACTTC. Its translation: CASSYQGMGQTQYF.

This clonotype occurred many times. The chain carries TRBV30 and TRBJ1-5; D uncertain. The CDR3 consists of 14 residues. V was clipped by 2 bases and J by 4 bases, with 12 bases between them. Germline CDR1 and CDR2: GTSNPN and SVGIG (reference sequence). The CDR3 DNA reads as TGTGCCTGGAGTATAGCCCTTTTGAATCAGCCCCAGCATTTT. Its translation is CAWSIALLNQPQHF.

This clonotype was found a few times. This chain joins TRBV6-2 or TRBV6-3 and TRBJ1-1; D remains ambiguous. From germline, CDR1 is MNHEY and CDR2 SVGEGT. The V end was cut by 4 bases, the J end by 1 base, with 10 bases between. This CDR3 is 14 amino acids long. The CDR3 region has the DNA TGTGCCAGCAGTTTTTTGACGGGGAACACTGAAGCTTTCTTT. This codes for CASSFLTGNTEAFF.

V is TRBV28 and J is TRBJ2-5; no reliable D call. With 2 bases removed from V and 5 bases from J, the gap between germline ends came to 15 bases. This CDR3 region has 15 residues. Per germline, CDR1 MDHEN and CDR2 SYDVKM. The CDR3: CASSLGSPEPETQYF. The CDR3 nucleotides are TGTGCCAGCAGTTTAGGGTCCCCTGAGCCGGAGACCCAGTACTTC.

This clonotype was counted at least ten times. The chain recombines TRBV20-1 with TRBJ1-5; D gene ambiguous. The CDR3 loop spans 16 amino acids. The V end was cut by 5 bases, the J end by 0 bases, with 17 bases between. Germline V gene data show CDR1 as DFQATT and CDR2 as SNEGSKA (reference sequence). As DNA, the CDR3 is TGCAGTGCTCGGTCCCACAGCATATCTAGCAATCAGCCCCAGCATTTT. Its protein is CSARSHSISSNQPQHF.

Ten or more counts support this clonotype. The chain employs TRBV28 and TRBJ2-3; D could derive from TRBD1 or TRBD2 (5 bases each). V lost 7 bases and J lost 3, with 17 bases in between. There are 15 residues in the CDR3. The V gene's germline CDR1 is MDHEN and CDR2 SYDVKM. CDR3 residues: CASIAPGTVTDTQYF. Here the CDR3 DNA reads TGTGCCAGCATCGCCCCCGGGACCGTTACAGATACGCAGTATTTT.

The chain couples TRBV7-3 to TRBJ1-1, with D hard to call. Deletions cut 1 base from V and 1 base from J, with 4 bases between. Germline values: CDR1 SGHTA, CDR2 FQGTGA. The CDR3 runs to 13 residues. The CDR3 region is CASSLNTNTEAFF. The CDR3 nucleotides read TGTGCCAGCAGCTTAAACACGAACACTGAAGCTTTCTTT. Combining the CDR3 with reference TRBV7-3 and TRBJ1-1 gives the whole variable domain GAGVSQTPSNKVTEKGKYVELRCDPISGHTALYWYRQSLGQGPEFLIYFQGTGAADDSGLPNDRFFAVRPEGSVSTLKIQRTERGDSAVYLCASSLNTNTEAFFGQGTRLTVV.

This clonotype has ten or more counts. At one boundary the junction diverges from the germline segment, which might be a read error. The chain combines TRBV7-6 with TRBJ1-3; TRBD1 matches 9 bases. The CDR3 loop spans 19 amino acids. The germline V gene encodes CDR1 SGHVS and CDR2 FNYEAQ. This CDR3 reads CASSPRTGVLLGSENTIYF. For the CDR3, the DNA is TGTGCCAGCAGCCCCCGGACAGGGGTTTTGTTGGGCTCTGAAAACACCATATATTTT.

V and J are TRBV4-3 and TRBJ2-7, with 7 bases lining up with TRBD1. Germline CDR1 and CDR2: LGHNA and YSLEER. The CDR3 is 15 residues long. V shed 3 bases, J shed 4 bases, and the junction held 9 bases outside the gene matches. The CDR3 DNA reads TGCGCCAGCAGCCAGTATCGGGGACAGAGATACGAGCAGTACTTC. It translates to CASSQYRGQRYEQYF.

This clonotype was seen at least ten times. V usage is TRBV4-3 and J usage is TRBJ2-7, with no clear D. The CDR3 totals 14 residues. The V end lost 0 bases, the J end lost 3 bases, and 9 bases lay between the germline ends. From germline, CDR1 is LGHNA and CDR2 YSLEER. The DNA of the CDR3 is TGCGCCAGCAGCCAAGATCGACAAGGCTACGAGCAGTACTTC. Encoded protein: CASSQDRQGYEQYF.

This clonotype was counted ten times or more. The chain combines TRBV18 with TRBJ2-7, with D possibly being TRBD1 (6 bases). V lost 1 base and J lost 6, with 19 bases in between. The CDR3 consists of 16 residues. Germline loops: CDR1 KGHSH, CDR2 LQKENI. DNA for the CDR3: TGTGCCAGCTCACCACTCCCCGGACAGATTGTCTCCGAGCAGTACTTC. This codes for CASSPLPGQIVSEQYF.

This clonotype showed up many times. The chain is built from TRBV6-5 and TRBJ1-1; D is unresolved. Germline V CDR1 and CDR2: MNHEY, SVGAGI. The CDR3 consists of 16 residues. The germline V and J ends were trimmed by 0 bases and 1 base, with 12 bases remaining between them. The DNA of the CDR3 is TGTGCCAGCAGTTACTCGATGGAGGGTTGGAACACTGAAGCTTTCTTT. It codes for CASSYSMEGWNTEAFF.

There are many counts of this clonotype. The V gene is TRBV6-6, the J gene TRBJ1-3, with D hard to call. Between the trimmed V and J ends, which lost 4 bases and 1 base, there was a span of 5 bases. This CDR3 is built from 13 residues. Germline CDR1 reads MNHNY; CDR2 reads SVGAGI (reference sequence). The CDR3: CASSLSSGNTIYF. For the CDR3, the DNA is TGTGCCAGCAGTTTATCATCTGGAAACACCATATATTTT.

The chain recombines TRBV28 with TRBJ1-4; maybe TRBD1 (6 bases). CDR1 MDHEN and CDR2 SYDVKM come from the germline V gene. The CDR3 loop spans 15 amino acids. V was clipped by 6 bases and J by 4 bases, with 15 bases between them. CDR3 sequence reads: CASSQQGLLNEKLFF. The CDR3 nucleotides read TGTGCCAGCAGCCAACAGGGCTTACTTAATGAAAAACTGTTTTTT.

This clonotype was counted ten times or more. The rearrangement joins TRBV10-1 to TRBJ1-5, with TRBD1 matching over 9 bases. J gave up 0 bases and V 7 bases, and 10 bases lay outside the gene matches. CDR1 and CDR2 (germline): WNHNN, SYGVQD (reference sequence). This CDR3 is 17 amino acids long. The CDR3 region has the DNA TGCGCCAGCACCGTAAGGGACAGGGATAATAGCAATCAGCCCCAGCATTTT. Translated: CASTVRDRDNSNQPQHF.

In this sample, this clonotype turned up a few times. This rearrangement joins TRBV20-1 to TRBJ1-1; D ambiguous. There are 13 residues in the CDR3. The germline CDR1 and CDR2 sequences are DFQATT and SNEGSKA (reference sequence). V dropped 3 bases and J dropped 7 bases, with 15 bases sitting between them. Here the CDR3 DNA reads TGCAGTGCTAGTTTTAGGACGACGTTTGAAGCTTTCTTT. The encoded protein is CSASFRTTFEAFF.

At least ten counts were recorded for this clonotype. The CDR3 is CASSLLLLDRDLPGYTF. CDR3 nucleotide sequence: TGTGCCAGCAGCCTGTTACTATTAGACAGGGACTTACCTGGCTACACCTTC. The chain has TRBV4-2 and TRBJ1-2; 7 positions agree with TRBD1. J lost 7 bases, V lost 4 bases, and 18 bases had no gene match. Germline CDR1 is LGHNA and CDR2 is YNFKEQ. The CDR3 contains 17 residues.

Comment on this clonotype: A much larger clone differs by one base, so this may be a read error. CDR3 bases: TGCAGTGCTGGCTCGACCACAAGGGTTAAGAACACTGAAGCTTTCTTT. Residues: CSAGSTTRVKNTEAFF. The chain combines TRBV20-1 with TRBJ1-1; no definite D call. The V gene's germline CDR1 is DFQATT and CDR2 SNEGSKA (reference sequence). This CDR3 region has 16 residues. V lost 5 bases to trimming and J lost 1 base, with 20 bases between them.

This chain connects TRBV13 to TRBJ2-1; 9 nucleotides line up with TRBD2. The CDR3 spans 17 residues. V shed 5 bases, J shed 5 bases, and the junction held 13 bases outside the gene matches. Germline CDR1 PRHDT, CDR2 FYEKMQ (reference sequence). CDR3 in amino acids: CASSTLVGAGGHNEQFF. CDR3 nucleotide sequence: TGTGCCAGCAGCACCTTGGTCGGAGCGGGGGGCCACAATGAGCAGTTCTTC.

This clonotype occurred a few times. This chain joins TRBV11-2 and TRBJ2-1, with a tentative D call TRBD2 (7 bases). CDR3 size: 16 residues. Germline V CDR1 and CDR2: SGHAT, FQNNGV. The V and J ends lost 1 base and 8 bases respectively, with 18 bases between them. DNA of the CDR3: TGTGCCAGCAGCTTAGGATCCGGGGGGCCTAGCTATGAGCAGTTCTTC. Residues: CASSLGSGGPSYEQFF.

This clonotype came up many times. This chain joins TRBV4-3 and TRBJ1-5; D gene ambiguous. Germline V gene data show CDR1 as LGHNA and CDR2 as YSLEER. With 0 bases removed from V and 4 bases from J, the gap between germline ends came to 10 bases. This CDR3 is 15 amino acids long. DNA of the CDR3: TGCGCCAGCAGCCAAGATTGGCCGGGAAATCAGCCCCAGCATTTT. This translates into CASSQDWPGNQPQHF.